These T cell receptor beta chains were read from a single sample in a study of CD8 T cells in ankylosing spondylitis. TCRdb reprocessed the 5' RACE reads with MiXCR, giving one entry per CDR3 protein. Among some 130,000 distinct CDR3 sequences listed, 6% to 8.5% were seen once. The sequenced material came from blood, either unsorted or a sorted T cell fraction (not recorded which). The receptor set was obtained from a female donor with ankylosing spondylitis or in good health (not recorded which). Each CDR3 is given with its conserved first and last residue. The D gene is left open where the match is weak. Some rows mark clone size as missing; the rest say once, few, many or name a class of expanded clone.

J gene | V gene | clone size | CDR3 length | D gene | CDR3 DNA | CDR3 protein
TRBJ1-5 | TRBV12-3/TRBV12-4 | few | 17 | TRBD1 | TGTGCCAGCAGTTTAGCCCCGACAGGGGGCCACAATCAGCCCCAGCATTTT | CASSLAPTGGHNQPQHF
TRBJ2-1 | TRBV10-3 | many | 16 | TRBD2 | TGTGCCATCAGTGAGTCAGGCGGGGGCTCCTACAATGAGCAGTTCTTC | CAISESGGGSYNEQFF
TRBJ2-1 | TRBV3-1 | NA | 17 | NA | TGTGCCAGCACCAAAGATATCGGGTGGGACTCCTACAATGAGCAGTTCTTC | CASTKDIGWDSYNEQFF
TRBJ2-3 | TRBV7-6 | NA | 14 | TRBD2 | TGTGCCAGCAGCCCAGGGACTATCACAGATACGCAGTATTTT | CASSPGTITDTQYF
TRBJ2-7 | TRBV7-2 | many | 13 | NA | TGTGCCAGCAGCTTTAATAAGGGCTACGAGCAGTACTTC | CASSFNKGYEQYF
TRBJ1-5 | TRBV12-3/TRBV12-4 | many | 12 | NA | TGTGCCAGCAGTTTAACTAATCAGCCCCAGCATTTT | CASSLTNQPQHF
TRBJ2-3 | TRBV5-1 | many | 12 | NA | TGCGCCAGCAGTTCGGACCCCTCGGGAATGTATTTT | CASSSDPSGMYF
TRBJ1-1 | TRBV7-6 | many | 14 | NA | TGTGCCAGCAGCTTACCGGGGCCGAACACTGAAGCTTTCTTT | CASSLPGPNTEAFF
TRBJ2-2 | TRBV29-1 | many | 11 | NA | TGCAGCGTTGCAGAGCTCGGGGAGCTGTTTTTT | CSVAELGELFF
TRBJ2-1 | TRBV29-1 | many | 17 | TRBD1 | TGCAGCGGAAATGGACAGGGTCCGCCAAGCTCCTACAATGAGCAGTTCTTC | CSGNGQGPPSSYNEQFF
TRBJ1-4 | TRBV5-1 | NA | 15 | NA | TGCGCCAGCAGCGCGAGCTGGACCACTAATGGAAAACTGTTTTTT | CASSASWTTNGKLFF
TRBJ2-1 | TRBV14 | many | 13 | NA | TGTGCCAGCAGCCAAGAAGAGGGGTTGTGGCAGTTCTTC | CASSQEEGLWQFF